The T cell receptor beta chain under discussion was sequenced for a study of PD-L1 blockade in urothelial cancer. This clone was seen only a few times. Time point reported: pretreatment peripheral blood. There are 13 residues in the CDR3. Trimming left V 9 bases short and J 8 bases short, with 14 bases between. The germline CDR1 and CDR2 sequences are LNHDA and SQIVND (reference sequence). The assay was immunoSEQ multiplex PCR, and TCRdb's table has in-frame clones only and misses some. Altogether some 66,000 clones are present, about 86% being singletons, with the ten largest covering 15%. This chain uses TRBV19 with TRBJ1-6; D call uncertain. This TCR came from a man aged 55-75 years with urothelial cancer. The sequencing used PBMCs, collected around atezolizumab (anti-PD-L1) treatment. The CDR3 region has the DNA TGTGCCAGCCAATCGGGGTCGTATTCACCCCTCCACTTT. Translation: CASQSGSYSPLHF.